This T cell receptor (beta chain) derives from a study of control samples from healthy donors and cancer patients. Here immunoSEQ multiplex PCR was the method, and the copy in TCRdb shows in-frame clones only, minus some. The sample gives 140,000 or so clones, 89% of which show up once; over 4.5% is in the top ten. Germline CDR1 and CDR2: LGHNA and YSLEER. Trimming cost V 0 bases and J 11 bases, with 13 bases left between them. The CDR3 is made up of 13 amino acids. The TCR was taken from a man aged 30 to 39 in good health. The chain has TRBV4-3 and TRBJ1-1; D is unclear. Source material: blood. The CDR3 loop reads CASSQEAETAAFF. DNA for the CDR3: TGCGCCAGCAGCCAAGAAGCAGAAACGGCGGCTTTCTTT.